Below, 10 T cell receptor beta chains from the same sample are listed, as sequenced in a study of neoadjuvant anti-PD-1 for oral cavity cancer. Sequencing was performed with immunoSEQ multiplex PCR; in TCRdb, only in-frame clones are kept and a portion is missing. The table has about 14,000 clones, 71% seen once. Time point indicated: after neoadjuvant nivolumab, at surgical resection. The source material was PBMCs, sampled after nivolumab (anti-PD-1) treatment. The receptors derive from a person aged 35 to 85 with oral cavity squamous cell carcinoma.

The V call is TRBV5-8, the J call TRBJ2-7; the match to TRBD2 covers 12 bases. Germline loops: CDR1 SGHTS, CDR2 YDEGEE. The V gene end was trimmed by 4 bases and the J gene end by 1 base; junction bases not matched to a gene: 3. The CDR3 length is 15 residues. The CDR3 DNA reads as TGTGCCAGCAGCGGACTAGCGGGGTTTTCCTACGAGCAGTACTTC. Translated: CASSGLAGFSYEQYF.

The genes are TRBV6-5 and TRBJ2-3, with D unresolved. The CDR3 totals 13 residues. CDR1 is MNHEY and CDR2 is SVGAGI in the germline V gene. V lost 4 bases, J lost 0 bases, and 5 bases lay in between. As DNA, the CDR3 is TGTGCCAGCAGTTTCGTGAGCACAGATACGCAGTATTTT. Amino acid sequence: CASSFVSTDTQYF.

The V gene is TRBV19, the J gene TRBJ1-1, with unresolved D. The CDR3 totals 13 residues. Trimming pared 6 bases from V and 3 bases from J, leaving 11 bases between. Germline loops: CDR1 LNHDA, CDR2 SQIVND (reference sequence). The CDR3 region is CASSQDRDTEAFF. CDR3 coding DNA: TGTGCCAGTAGCCAGGATAGGGACACTGAAGCTTTCTTT.

The CDR3 reads CASSWLAGYNSYEQYF. CDR3 coding DNA: TGCGCCAGCAGCTGGCTAGCGGGGTACAACTCCTACGAGCAGTACTTC. This chain uses TRBV5-1 with TRBJ2-7; 9 nucleotides line up with TRBD2. The ends lost 3 bases at V and 0 bases at J; junction bases unmatched: 7. The germline V gene has CDR1 SGHRS and CDR2 YFSETQ. This CDR3 has 16 amino acids. Using reference TRBV5-1 and TRBJ2-7 for the parts outside the CDR3, the full variable domain is KAGVTQTPRYLIKTRGQQVTLSCSPISGHRSVSWYQQTPGQGLQFLFEYFSETQRNKGNFPGRFSGRQFSNSRSEMNVSTLELGDSALYLCASSWLAGYNSYEQYFGPGTRLTVT.

This chain links TRBV5-1 with TRBJ2-7; TRBD1 matches at 8 bases. CDR3 length equals 15 residues. The V and J ends lost 4 bases and 4 bases, in that order; junction bases with no gene match: 10. The germline gives CDR1 SGHRS, CDR2 YFSETQ. CDR3: CASSPAGTGEYEQYF. The CDR3 nucleotides read TGCGCCAGCAGCCCAGCCGGGACAGGCGAATACGAGCAGTACTTC.

The chain recombines TRBV5-6 with TRBJ1-1, with D hard to call. V was trimmed by 7 bases and J by 0 bases, leaving 10 bases between them. The CDR3 sequence is 13 residues long. Germline CDR1 and CDR2: SGHDT and YYEEEE. CDR3 nucleotides: TGTGCCAGCCTGGGAGTAATGAACACTGAAGCTTTCTTT. It encodes CASLGVMNTEAFF.

This clone came up once. The V gene is TRBV9, the J gene TRBJ2-5; TRBD2 is a possible D gene (5 bases). This CDR3 comprises 13 residues. Germline values: CDR1 SGDLS, CDR2 YYNGEE. The V gene lost 7 bases and the J gene lost 3 bases, with 13 bases spanning the gap. The CDR3 nucleotides are TGTGCCAGCCCCCTAGCCGTGGAAGAGACCCAGTACTTC. Its translation: CASPLAVEETQYF.

The genes are TRBV7-3 and TRBJ2-3; 8 bases align to TRBD2. The CDR3 totals 15 residues. Germline lookup yields CDR1 SGHTA and CDR2 FQGTGA. The ends lost 5 bases at V and 5 bases at J; junction bases unmatched: 9. This chain's CDR3 is CASSALSGRVDTQYF. CDR3 bases: TGTGCCAGCAGCGCTCTAAGCGGGAGAGTAGATACGCAGTATTTT.

This clone was observed once. J is TRBJ2-3 and V is TRBV5-1; perhaps TRBD1 as D (6 bases). V lost 4 bases, J lost 0 bases, and 12 bases lay in between. The germline V gene encodes CDR1 SGHRS and CDR2 YFSETQ. The length of the CDR3 is 15 residues. CDR3 DNA: TGCGCCAGCAGCCCCCAGGGGATTAGCACAGATACGCAGTATTTT. Protein: CASSPQGISTDTQYF.

V usage is TRBV11-2 and J usage is TRBJ2-5; maybe TRBD1 (6 bases). This CDR3 spans 13 amino acids. The ends were cut back, 1 base at V and 5 bases at J, with 8 bases in the middle. CDR1 is SGHAT, CDR2 FQNNGV, per germline. CDR3 bases: TGTGCCAGCAGCTTAGTTCAGGGGGAGACCCAGTACTTC. Protein: CASSLVQGETQYF.